This TCR beta chain is from a study of blood T cells in healthy people across ages (dated by TCRdb to the mid-2010s). General notes on the study: In model experiments, template switching captured roughly one uniquely barcoded TCR beta cDNA molecule for every two T cells. Four age groups were formed from the donors: young (average approximately 15 years), middle-aged (approximately 41), aged (62) and long-lived (around 82). To track age-related changes in TCR beta repertoire diversity, the study relied on deep sequencing normalized with unique cDNA molecular identifiers. Using the same blood draw, the study looked at two additional independent replicas of 1 million unique cDNA reads for two donors, one aged 18 to 30 and the other aged 80 or older. To avoid experimental bias, donors of different ages were spread randomly across the sequencing lanes. Study-wide conclusions, independent of this receptor: Since profiling was done on bulk unsorted PBMCs, naive and antigen-experienced compartments could not be conclusively compared. Because the CMV infection status of the donors was unknown, age-related changes in expanded clonotypes may potentially have been confounded. Observed TCR beta diversity per million T cells fell roughly linearly with age, and a significant reduction was already apparent by age around 40. Compared with the aged group, the long-lived group had more naive CD4+ T cells, fewer expanded clones and increased TCR diversity, a pattern suggesting age selection. Observed TCR beta diversity correlated strongly with the percentage of naive T cells measured by flow cytometry. Total diversity estimates from one million sequenced T cells were considered lower bounds and underestimates.

Donors were 39 systemically healthy Caucasian individuals from Russia aged roughly 6 to 100 years. Approximately 10 milliliters of peripheral blood were collected from each donor into EDTA-treated Vacutainer tubes. PBMCs were isolated by Ficoll-Paque density-gradient centrifugation, with at least 6 million obtained per sample. Trizol reagent was used to extract total RNA from PBMCs, with at least 5.5 micrograms per sample. Naive CD45RAhigh/CD27high T cell percentages were measured by flow cytometry on a PBMC aliquot from every donor. V is reduced by 11 bases and J by 0 bases, leaving a spacing of 11 bases between them. Taken from cysteine to phenylalanine, the CDR3 has 14 residues. Just CDR3 DNA is preserved here, 42 bases in frame from base 1. This clonotype has only a few counts. Its antigen target is currently unknown. The sample holds no much larger clone one base away, and base qualities are not on file.

The library was obtained by 5' RACE. The sample was run on an Illumina HiSeq 2500. The second PCR ran for about 7 to 11 cycles and used a J-beta primer mix along with a sample-barcoded 5' primer. A template-switch 5' adaptor carrying 12 random nucleotides introduced a unique molecular identifier onto each TCR beta cDNA molecule. Each sample yielded at least 2.5 million CDR3-containing paired-end reads. First-strand cDNA synthesis was performed from all RNA using the Mint cDNA synthesis kit, with priming by a TRBC-specific oligonucleotide. Following uracil-DNA glycosylase treatment, all cDNA underwent a first 18-cycle PCR with the universal primers M1SS and BC2_uni_R. In the original analysis: For normalization, 1 million high-quality reads, each with a distinct molecular identifier, were randomly selected from each sample. Reads with shared molecular identifiers were discarded instead of being binned into consensus sequences. MiTCR, run with a Q25 quality threshold and the strictest error-elimination algorithm, handled CDR3 identification, clonotype clustering and error correction. A nonparametric unseen species model with Euler transformation was used to estimate lower-bound total TCR beta diversity. The public reads were reanalyzed by TCRdb: fastp trimming at Q25, MiXCR alignment, in-frame beta chains only. Each entry is one CDR3 protein sequence, shown with its most common DNA and genes. These V and J calls rely on TCRdb rather than the paper's analysis. The sample includes roughly 730,000 distinct CDR3 sequences, with just over 55% observed a single time. Together, the top ten hold around 24% of the sample.

The sample consisted of blood. The sequence was obtained from a man in his forties in good health. The chain is encoded by TRBV12-3 or TRBV12-4 joined to TRBJ2-6; the D gene is unclear. The DNA is TGTGCCGGCTTTCACGGCTCTGGGGCCAACGTCCTGACTTTC. This gives the protein CAGFHGSGANVLTF.